Below are 7 T cell receptor beta chains sequenced from a single sample in a study of T-cell reconstitution after alpha-beta-depleted transplantation in children. Preparation of the TCRbeta library used unique molecular identifiers. TCRdb reprocessed the PCR reads via MiXCR and lists one record per CDR3 protein. The repertoire holds approximately 390,000 distinct CDR3 sequences, with approximately 10% as singletons. Material: PBMCs from the stem cell graft donor, obtained from the stem cell graft. These receptors all come from a human donor who donated a stem cell graft to a child with acute myeloid leukemia.

This clonotype was detected a few times. The chain is built from TRBV29-1 and TRBJ2-1, with 8 bases lining up with TRBD1. Germline assignment: CDR1 SQVTM and CDR2 ANQGSEA. There are 15 residues in the CDR3. Losses at the gene ends were 1 base for V and 4 bases for J; bases not matched to a gene: 6. The CDR3 coding sequence is TGCAGCGTTGAAGCCCCAGGGGGCGTTTACAATGAGCAGTTCTTC. It encodes CSVEAPGGVYNEQFF.

This clonotype turned up a few times. The rearrangement joins TRBV5-1 to TRBJ2-3; TRBD2 aligns across 8 bases. The length of the CDR3 is 16 residues. After removal of 0 bases from V and 5 bases from J, the junction contained 8 bases not matched to a gene. From germline, CDR1 is SGHRS and CDR2 YFSETQ. CDR3 DNA sequence: TGCGCCAGCAGCTTGGGACGGGGGGGCCTCGGAGATACGCAGTATTTT. Translated, it gives CASSLGRGGLGDTQYF.

Ten or more counts support this clonotype. J is TRBJ2-7 and V is TRBV27; D is unresolved. In germline, CDR1 is MNHEY, CDR2 SMNVEV (reference sequence). This CDR3 has 13 amino acids. Trimming removed 2 bases from V and 3 bases from J, with 8 bases in between. CDR3 coding DNA: TGTGCCAGCAGTTTAACCCCTCTCTACGAGCAGTACTTC. Translating it yields CASSLTPLYEQYF.

This clonotype was counted at least ten times. This chain uses TRBV4-3 with TRBJ2-7, with D possibly matching TRBD1 (6 bases). This CDR3 is 14 amino acids long. Germline V gene data show CDR1 as LGHNA and CDR2 as YSLEER. Trimming removed 1 base at V and 2 bases at J, with 9 bases between. In DNA form, the CDR3 reads TGCGCCAGCAGCCAAGCGCGGACAGCCTACGAGCAGTACTTC. Translating gives CASSQARTAYEQYF.

Only a few counts were recorded for this clonotype. The CDR3, as DNA: TGCAGTGCTTCCCGGACTAGCCCGGGTACTGAGCAGTTCTTC. Protein product: CSASRTSPGTEQFF. V usage is TRBV20-1 and J usage is TRBJ2-1; 8 bases match TRBD2. CDR1 DFQATT and CDR2 SNEGSKA come from the germline V gene (reference sequence). Unmatched junction bases numbered 12, after V lost 5 bases and J lost 9 bases. The CDR3 has 14 amino acids.

This clonotype was observed many times. The chain is built from TRBV20-1 and TRBJ1-1; 10 positions agree with TRBD1. Germline CDR1 and CDR2: DFQATT and SNEGSKA (reference sequence). CDR3 length: 14 residues. J was trimmed by 3 bases and V by 4 bases; bases with no gene match: 5. In DNA, the CDR3 is TGCAGTGCTAAGACAGGGGGCAGGGACACTGAAGCTTTCTTT. Its protein is CSAKTGGRDTEAFF.

The chain carries TRBV6-1 and TRBJ2-1; TRBD2 matches at 8 bases. CDR1 is MNHNS and CDR2 is SASEGT in the germline V gene. The CDR3 is made up of 17 amino acids. Germline trimming cut 2 bases from V and 9 bases from J; bases unmatched to any gene: 15. DNA of the CDR3: TGTGCCAGCAGTGAATTTGGAGTAGCGGGACCTTACCCTGAGCAGTTCTTC. Translation: CASSEFGVAGPYPEQFF.